The sequence of this TCR beta chain was determined in a study of CD8 T cells in Susac syndrome. Reverse transcription of about 0.5 to 1 ug RNA used random hexamers. TCRdb reprocessed the immunoSEQ multiplex PCR reads via MiXCR and lists one record per CDR3 protein. The data show approximately 110,000 distinct CDR3 sequences, approximately 93% seen once. The CDR3 totals 16 residues. With 1 base removed from V and 8 bases from J, the gap between germline ends came to 20 bases. The germline V gene encodes CDR1 SGHVS and CDR2 FQNEAQ. The chain carries TRBV7-8 and TRBJ1-2; no firm D call. The source is a human donor with multiple sclerosis. The sequenced material came from CD8+ T cells from PBMCs. The CDR3 nucleotides are TGTGCCAGCAGCTTAGTGAAAGTTGATTATGTGTCGGGCTACACCTTC. Encoded protein: CASSLVKVDYVSGYTF.